The subject of this entry is one T cell receptor beta chain. This clone is a singleton in its sample. What this receptor recognizes is not known. Per-base qualities were not stored, and no clone one base away is much larger. This record belongs to a study of shared clonotypes between healthy human individuals (TCRdb year 2020). For the wider study: A couple of women and three men aged 18 to 49 years were included in the cohort. Blood TCR repertoires of a handful of healthy adults were deeply sequenced to estimate repertoire size and the extent of clonotype sharing between individuals. Leukapheresis yielded between about 0.9 and 10 billion PBMCs per donor. For each donor, three plates each were used for CD4 naive and CD4 memory, two plates were used for CD8 naive, and one plate was used for CD8 memory. To increase sequencing depth and limit assay-specific biases, TCR repertoire library preparation and sequencing were carried out by different laboratories using diverse techniques.

The donors were healthy, HIV-negative adults with no recently reported acute infections or vaccinations. All donors were Caucasian adults living in Nashville, Tennessee, USA. Magnetic negative selection was used to enrich CD4+ T cells, after which naive cells were positively selected on CD45RA and the negative fraction became the memory subset. Blood was collected by leukapheresis, and PBMCs were isolated by Ficoll-Histopaque density gradient centrifugation and then cryopreserved in liquid nitrogen vapor phase. Purity and quantity of every magnetically sorted T cell population were checked by analytical flow cytometry. Genomic DNA was isolated from each sorted fraction and quantified by UV absorbance on a Nanodrop 2000c. Broad study findings and their caveats: Higher generation probabilities were observed for clonotypes shared by all four sorted-subset donors than for non-shared clonotypes. Pairwise subsampling led to the expectation that sequencing depth would affect the degree of clonotype sharing among donors. Sharing across a few donors was observed for approximately 5% of naive CD4, under 4% of naive CD8, around 2.5% of memory CD4, and about 0.38% of memory CD8 clonotypes. Naive subsets generally had larger estimated clonotype richness than memory subsets did. Because the study included a small number of donors, the genetic and exposure-history diversity represented was limited. Even with the large sequencing depth, rarefaction of the sorted-subset datasets indicated that sequencing was incomplete. Sampling was restricted to blood, and TCR repertoires in tissue are likely to differ from TCR repertoires in blood.

Via the germline V gene, CDR1 is MNHEY and CDR2 SVGAGI. From the cysteine through the phenylalanine, the CDR3 covers 13 amino acids. Just the 39-base CDR3 DNA is kept, in frame starting at base 1. Trimming takes 5 bases from V and 4 bases from J, and the germline ends sit 12 bases apart. Using the deep immunoSEQ assay, multiplex PCR amplified TCR CDR3 regions from genomic DNA. Extracted genomic DNA from each cell subset was distributed evenly across all wells of several immunoSEQ 96-well plates, and each plate was treated as a replicate. For sorted subsets, roughly 200 ng genomic DNA, equal to 30,000 or so T cell genomes, was loaded into each replicate PCR. Purified libraries were quantified with a Qubit 3.0 fluorometer, sized on a Bioanalyzer 2100, and re-quantified with the KAPA Library Quantification kit. Every immunoSEQ 96-well plate was sequenced on a separate single-read 150-cycle Illumina NextSeq 550 flow cell. In the paper's pipeline: Because the immunoSEQ output included only junctional sequences and no quality scores, the filtering could not be the same as the filtering used for full-length reads. To assign V/J genes and CDR3, sequences were annotated against IMGT germline references using PyIR, a Python wrapper for IgBLAST v1.9. Any read was removed if the V/J assignment was weak (E-value above 1e-6), the CDR3 was missing, or the read contained stop codons, out-of-frame junctions, or ambiguous translated residues. V3J clonotypes were defined by identical inferred V gene, J gene, and CDR3 amino acid sequence. Percentage overlap between repertoires was calculated by dividing the number of shared unique clonotypes by the size of the smaller repertoire. Repertoire richness was assessed with RTK rarefaction, the Chao1 estimator, and Recon v2.1 estimates of unobserved clonotypes. Generation probabilities for all TCRbeta clonotypes obtained by the gDNA method from a handful of donors were computed using OLGA. TCRdb limited this immuneACCESS table to in-frame rearrangements with V and J called. A share of clones is missing; checked studies link under half to unresolved V genes, and the rest is unexplained. The V and J calls and the clone size are those of that table, but D and trimming were determined from the DNA. The sample includes roughly 1,600,000 clones, with approximately 98.5% observed a single time. Jointly, the top ten make up about 0.34% of the sample.

The chain couples TRBV6-5 to TRBJ2-7, and the D gene may be TRBD1, 7 bases matching. This TCR was recovered from a man younger than 45 in good health. Sequencing input: naive CD4+ T cells sorted from blood. Sample cell subset or site, as interpreted from the label and publication: CD45RA+ positively selected. Read as DNA, the sequence is TGTGCCAGCAGTCAGGGGGGACAGTACGAGCAGTACTTC. This is translated as CASSQGGQYEQYF.